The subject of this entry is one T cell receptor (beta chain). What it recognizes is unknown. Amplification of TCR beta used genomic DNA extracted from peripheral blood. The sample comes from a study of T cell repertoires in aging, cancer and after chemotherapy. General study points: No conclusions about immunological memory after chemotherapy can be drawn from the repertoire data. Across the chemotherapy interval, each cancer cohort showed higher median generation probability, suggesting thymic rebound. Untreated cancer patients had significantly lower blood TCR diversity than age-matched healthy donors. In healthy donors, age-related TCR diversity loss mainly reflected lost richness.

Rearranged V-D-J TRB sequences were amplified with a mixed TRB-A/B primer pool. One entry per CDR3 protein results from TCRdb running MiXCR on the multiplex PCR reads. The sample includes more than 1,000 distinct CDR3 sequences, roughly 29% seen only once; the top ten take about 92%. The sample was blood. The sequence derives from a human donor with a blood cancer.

The chain's CDR3 is CVSSLSRGDQETQYF. In DNA, the CDR3 is TGTGTTAGCAGTTTATCGAGGGGGGACCAAGAGACCCAGTACTTC. This rearrangement joins TRBV27 to TRBJ2-5; D possibly matches TRBD1 or TRBD2 (6 bases each). The CDR3 extends over 15 amino acids. Germline V gives CDR1 MNHEY, CDR2 SMNVEV (reference sequence).